This T cell receptor (beta chain) was identified during a study of blood T cell repertoires in COVID-19. About the research overall: Samples representing acute and convalescent COVID-19 were sourced from the United States, Italy and Spain. PBMCs, B-cell-depleted T cells, or T cells were the source of the cDNA or gDNA that made up the material.

This CDR3 comprises 14 residues. V dropped 0 bases and J dropped 7 bases, with 10 bases sitting between them. Germline CDR1 and CDR2: SGHAT and FQNNGV. Authors' methods: Amplifying reference gene primers gave estimates of nucleated cell counts. The assay was immunoSEQ multiplex PCR, and TCRdb's table has in-frame clones only and misses some. D and trimming were read from the DNA, whereas the V and J calls and clone size are those reported in that table. This sample has about 280,000 clones, with 80% to 90% found just once. The chain combines TRBV11-2 with TRBJ1-5; D gene uncertain. The clonotype comes from a woman between 65 and 79 years old with acute or convalescent COVID-19. The sequenced sample was peripheral blood. CDR3 region: CASSLDSPGQPQHF. The DNA for the CDR3 is TGTGCCAGCAGCTTAGATTCCCCGGGGCAGCCCCAGCATTTT.